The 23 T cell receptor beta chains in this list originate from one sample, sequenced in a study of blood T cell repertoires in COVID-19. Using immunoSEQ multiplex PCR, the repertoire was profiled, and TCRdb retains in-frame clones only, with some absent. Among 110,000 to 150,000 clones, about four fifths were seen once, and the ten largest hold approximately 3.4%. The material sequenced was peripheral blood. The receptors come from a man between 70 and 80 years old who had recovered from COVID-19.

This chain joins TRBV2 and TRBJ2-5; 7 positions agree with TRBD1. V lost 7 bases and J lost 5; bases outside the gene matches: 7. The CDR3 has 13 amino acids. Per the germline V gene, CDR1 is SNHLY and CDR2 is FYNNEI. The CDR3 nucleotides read TGTGCCAGCAACAGGGGTCCTCGGGAGACCCAGTACTTC. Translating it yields CASNRGPRETQYF.

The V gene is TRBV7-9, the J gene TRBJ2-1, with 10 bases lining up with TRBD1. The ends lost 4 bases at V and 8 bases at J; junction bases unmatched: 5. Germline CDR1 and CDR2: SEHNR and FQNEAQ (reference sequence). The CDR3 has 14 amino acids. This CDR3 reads CASSSGQGWDEQFF. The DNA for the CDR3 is TGTGCCAGCAGCTCGGGACAGGGGTGGGATGAGCAGTTCTTC.

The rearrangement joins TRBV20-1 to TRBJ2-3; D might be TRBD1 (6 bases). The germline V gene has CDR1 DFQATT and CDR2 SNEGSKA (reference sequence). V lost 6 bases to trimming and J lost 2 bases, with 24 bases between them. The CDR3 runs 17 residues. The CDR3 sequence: CSASNDRPASFTDTQYF. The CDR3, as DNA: TGCAGTGCAAGTAACGACAGGCCAGCATCCTTCACAGATACGCAGTATTTT.

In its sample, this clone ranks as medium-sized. The chain's CDR3 is CSVVPGREQFF. CDR3 nucleotides: TGCAGCGTTGTCCCGGGTCGGGAGCAGTTCTTC. The V call is TRBV29-1, the J call TRBJ2-1, with D unclear. The CDR3 length is 11 residues. The V gene's germline CDR1 is SQVTM and CDR2 ANQGSEA. The V gene lost 4 bases and the J gene lost 10 bases, with 11 bases spanning the gap.

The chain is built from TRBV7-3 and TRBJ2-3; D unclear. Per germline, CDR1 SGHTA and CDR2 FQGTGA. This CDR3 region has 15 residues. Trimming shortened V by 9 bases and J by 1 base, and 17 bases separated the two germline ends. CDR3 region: CASAPGGHRTDTQYF. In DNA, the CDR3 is TGTGCCAGTGCCCCCGGTGGTCACCGCACAGATACGCAGTATTTT.

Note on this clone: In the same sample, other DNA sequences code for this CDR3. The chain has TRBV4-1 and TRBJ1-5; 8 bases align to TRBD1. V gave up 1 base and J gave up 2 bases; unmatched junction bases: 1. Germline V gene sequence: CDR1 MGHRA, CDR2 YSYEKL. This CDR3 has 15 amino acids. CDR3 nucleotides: TGCGCCAGCAGCCAAGTGACAGGGGGCAATCAGCCCCAGCATTTT. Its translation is CASSQVTGGNQPQHF.

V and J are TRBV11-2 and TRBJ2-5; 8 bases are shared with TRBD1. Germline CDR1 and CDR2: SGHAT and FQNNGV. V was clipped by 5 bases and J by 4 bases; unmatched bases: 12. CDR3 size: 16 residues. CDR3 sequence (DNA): TGTGCCAGCAGCCCAGGGGGCAGGGCAGCTAGAGAGACCCAGTACTTC. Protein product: CASSPGGRAARETQYF.

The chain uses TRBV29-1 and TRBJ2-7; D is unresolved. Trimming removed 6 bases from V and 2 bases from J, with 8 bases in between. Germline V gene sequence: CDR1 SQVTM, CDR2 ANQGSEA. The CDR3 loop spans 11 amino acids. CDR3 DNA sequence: TGCAGCGTAGGCGGAACCTACGAGCAGTACTTC. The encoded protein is CSVGGTYEQYF.

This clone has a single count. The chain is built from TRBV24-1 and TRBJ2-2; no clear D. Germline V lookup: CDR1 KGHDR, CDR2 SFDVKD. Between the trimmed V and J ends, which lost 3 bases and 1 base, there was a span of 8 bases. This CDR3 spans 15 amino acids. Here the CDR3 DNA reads TGTGCCACCAGTGATCCTCGAGGGAACACCGGGGAGCTGTTTTTT. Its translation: CATSDPRGNTGELFF.

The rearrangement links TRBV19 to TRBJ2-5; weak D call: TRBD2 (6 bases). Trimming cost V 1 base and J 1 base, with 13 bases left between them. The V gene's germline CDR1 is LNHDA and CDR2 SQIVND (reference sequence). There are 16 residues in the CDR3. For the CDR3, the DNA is TGTGCCAGTAGTATAGGTCTGGGACTTACCCAAGAGACCCAGTACTTC. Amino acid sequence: CASSIGLGLTQETQYF.

The CDR3 DNA reads TGTGCCAGCAGCCAAGCTAGAAATCGCGCTGTTGAGCAGTTCTTC. This gives the protein CASSQARNRAVEQFF. The genes are TRBV14 and TRBJ2-1, with D unresolved. V was shortened by 1 base and J by 9 bases, with 16 bases between the two germline ends. CDR3 size: 15 residues. The germline CDR1 and CDR2 sequences are SGHDN and FVKESK. Full variable domain (missing parts from reference TRBV14 and TRBJ2-1): EAGVTQFPSHSVIEKGQTVTLRCDPISGHDNLYWYRRVMGKEIKFLLHFVKESKQDESGMPNNRFLAERTGGTYSTLKVQPAELEDSGVYFCASSQARNRAVEQFFGPGTRLTVL.

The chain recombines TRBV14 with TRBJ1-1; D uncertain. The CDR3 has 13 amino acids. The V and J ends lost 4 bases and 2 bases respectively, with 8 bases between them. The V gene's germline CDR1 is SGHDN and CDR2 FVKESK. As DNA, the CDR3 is TGTGCCAGCAGCCGGACTGTAAACACTGAAGCTTTCTTT. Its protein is CASSRTVNTEAFF.

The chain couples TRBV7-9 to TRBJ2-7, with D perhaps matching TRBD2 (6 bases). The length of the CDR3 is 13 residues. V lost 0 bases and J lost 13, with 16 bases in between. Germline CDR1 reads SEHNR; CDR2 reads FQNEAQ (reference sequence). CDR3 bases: TGTGCCAGCAGCTTAGCGGGGGAGGACAAATCTTACTTC. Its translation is CASSLAGEDKSYF.

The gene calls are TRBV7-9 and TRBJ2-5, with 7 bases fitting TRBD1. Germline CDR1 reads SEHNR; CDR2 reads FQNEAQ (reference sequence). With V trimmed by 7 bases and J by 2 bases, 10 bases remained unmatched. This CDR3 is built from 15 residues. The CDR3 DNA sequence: TGTGCCAGCAACAGACAGGGCGGATGGCAAGAGACCCAGTACTTC. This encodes CASNRQGGWQETQYF.

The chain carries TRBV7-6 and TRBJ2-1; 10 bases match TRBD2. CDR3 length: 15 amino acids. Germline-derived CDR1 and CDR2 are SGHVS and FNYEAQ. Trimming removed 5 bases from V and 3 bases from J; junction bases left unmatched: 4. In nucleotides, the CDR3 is TGTGCCAGCAGCCCGGGGACTAGCGTCTACAATGAGCAGTTCTTC. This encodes CASSPGTSVYNEQFF.

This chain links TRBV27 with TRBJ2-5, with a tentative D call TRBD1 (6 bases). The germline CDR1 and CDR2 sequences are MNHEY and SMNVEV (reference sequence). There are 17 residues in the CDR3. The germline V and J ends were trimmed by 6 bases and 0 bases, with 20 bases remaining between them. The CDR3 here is CASSGLRGQGYQETQYF. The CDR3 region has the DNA TGTGCCAGCAGCGGTTTGAGGGGTCAGGGGTACCAAGAGACCCAGTACTTC.

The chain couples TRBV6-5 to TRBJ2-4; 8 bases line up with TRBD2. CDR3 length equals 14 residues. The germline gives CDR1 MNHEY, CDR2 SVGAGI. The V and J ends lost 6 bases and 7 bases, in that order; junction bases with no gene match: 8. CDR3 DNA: TGTGCCAGCAGGCCCCTAGCGGGTGGCAACATTCAGTACTTC. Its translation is CASRPLAGGNIQYF.

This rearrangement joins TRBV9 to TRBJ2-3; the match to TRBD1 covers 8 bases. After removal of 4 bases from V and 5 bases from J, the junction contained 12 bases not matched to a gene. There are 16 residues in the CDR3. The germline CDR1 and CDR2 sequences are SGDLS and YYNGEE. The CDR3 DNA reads TGTGCCAGCAGCTCCTTCGGACAGGGTAGAAAAGATACGCAGTATTTT. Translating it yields CASSSFGQGRKDTQYF. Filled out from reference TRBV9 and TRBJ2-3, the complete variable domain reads DSGVTQTPKHLITATGQRVTLRCSPRSGDLSVYWYQQSLDQGLQFLIQYYNGEERAKGNILERFSAQQFPDLHSELNLSSLELGDSALYFCASSSFGQGRKDTQYFGPGTRLTVL.

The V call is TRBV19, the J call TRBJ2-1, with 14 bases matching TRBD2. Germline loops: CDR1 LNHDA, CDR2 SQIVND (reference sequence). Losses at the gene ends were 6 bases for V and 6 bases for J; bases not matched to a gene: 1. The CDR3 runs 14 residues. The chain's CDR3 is CASRTSGRVNEQFF. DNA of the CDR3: TGTGCCAGTAGGACTAGCGGGAGGGTCAATGAGCAGTTCTTC.

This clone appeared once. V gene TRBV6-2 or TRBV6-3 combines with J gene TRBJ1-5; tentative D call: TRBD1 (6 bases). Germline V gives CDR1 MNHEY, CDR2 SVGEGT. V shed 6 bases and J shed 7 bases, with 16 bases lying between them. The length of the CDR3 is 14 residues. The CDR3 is CASSLGQFLQPQHF. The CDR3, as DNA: TGTGCCAGCAGCCTAGGACAGTTTTTACAGCCCCAGCATTTT.

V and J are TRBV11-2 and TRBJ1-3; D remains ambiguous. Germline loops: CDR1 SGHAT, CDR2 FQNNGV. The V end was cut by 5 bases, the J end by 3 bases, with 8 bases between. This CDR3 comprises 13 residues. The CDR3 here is CASSLIVGNTIYF. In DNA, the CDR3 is TGTGCCAGCAGCCTAATTGTTGGAAACACCATATATTTT.

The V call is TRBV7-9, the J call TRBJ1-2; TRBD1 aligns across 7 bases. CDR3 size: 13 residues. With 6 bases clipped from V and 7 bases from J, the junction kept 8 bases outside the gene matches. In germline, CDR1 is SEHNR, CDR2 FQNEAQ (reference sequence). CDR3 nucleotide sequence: TGTGCCAGCAGTCCATCAGGGGGAAGTGGCTACACCTTC. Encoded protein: CASSPSGGSGYTF. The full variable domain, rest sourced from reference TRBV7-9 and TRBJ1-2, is DTGVSQNPRHKITKRGQNVTFRCDPISEHNRLYWYRQTLGQGPEFLTYFQNEAQLEKSRLLSDRFSAERPKGSFSTLEIQRTEQGDSAMYLCASSPSGGSGYTFGSGTRLTVV.

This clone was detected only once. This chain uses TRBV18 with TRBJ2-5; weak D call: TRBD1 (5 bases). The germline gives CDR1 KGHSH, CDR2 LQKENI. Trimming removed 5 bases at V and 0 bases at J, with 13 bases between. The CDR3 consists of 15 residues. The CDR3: CASSALLQDQETQYF. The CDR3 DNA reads TGTGCCAGCTCAGCCCTTTTACAGGACCAAGAGACCCAGTACTTC.